A selection of T cell receptor beta chains follows, all from one sample in a study of blood T cell repertoires in COVID-19. Assay used: immunoSEQ multiplex PCR; TCRdb lists only in-frame clones, some missing. The sample contains almost 350,000 clones, roughly 86% of which appear only once. The source material was PBMCs or T cells enriched from blood (not recorded which). The receptors shown here come from a woman aged 25 to 39 who had been exposed to COVID-19. The CDR3 runs from the conserved cysteine through the conserved F or W. The D gene is left open where the match is weak. The size entry is marked missing in some rows and otherwise reads once, few, many or a size class.

j_call clone_size d_call v_call cdr3_aa cdr3_nt
TRBJ1-1 NA TRBD1 TRBV6-1 CASSGRGQGAFTEAFF TGTGCCAGCAGTGGGAGGGGACAGGGGGCGTTCACTGAAGCTTTCTTT
TRBJ1-1 once TRBD1 TRBV25-1 CASSGTGGTEAFF TGTGCCAGCAGCGGGACAGGGGGCACTGAAGCTTTCTTT
TRBJ1-1 NA NA TRBV3-1/TRBV3-2 CASSQVWTSNTEAFF TGTGCCAGCAGCCAGGTTTGGACATCGAACACTGAAGCTTTCTTT
TRBJ1-5 NA NA TRBV1 CTSNPGARNQPQHF TGCACCAGCAACCCAGGGGCTCGCAATCAGCCCCAGCATTTT
TRBJ1-5 few TRBD1 TRBV6-5 CASSLGQGLNQPQHF TGTGCCAGCAGCCTGGGACAGGGACTCAATCAGCCCCAGCATTTT
TRBJ1-5 NA NA TRBV11-3 CARSDPTGDNQPQHF TGTGCCAGGAGCGACCCGACAGGCGACAATCAGCCCCAGCATTTT
TRBJ1-1 NA NA TRBV6-5 CASSYSKVATEAFF TGTGCCAGCAGTTACTCAAAAGTGGCCACTGAAGCTTTCTTT
TRBJ2-3 NA TRBD2 TRBV7-3 CASSLTGPLAGGTDTQYF TGTGCCAGCAGCTTAACGGGTCCCCTAGCGGGAGGCACAGATACGCAGTATTTT
TRBJ1-6 NA TRBD1 TRBV5-8 CASSSYSGTGHNSPLHF TGTGCCAGCAGCTCCTACTCCGGGACAGGTCATAATTCACCCCTCCACTTT
TRBJ2-6 NA TRBD2 TRBV20-1 CSASLAGTPSGANVLTF TGCAGTGCTAGTTTAGCGGGCACACCCTCTGGGGCCAACGTCCTGACTTTC
TRBJ2-7 NA TRBD2 TRBV7-2 CASSLGGRVPYEQYF TGTGCCAGCAGCTTAGGCGGGAGAGTCCCTTACGAGCAGTACTTC
TRBJ1-3 NA TRBD1 TRBV7-6 CASSSTGFGNTIYF TGTGCCAGCAGCTCGACAGGGTTTGGAAACACCATATATTTT
TRBJ1-4 NA TRBD1 TRBV24-1 CATSDPGTGEKLFF TGTGCCACCAGTGACCCTGGGACAGGCGAAAAACTGTTTTTT
TRBJ2-7 NA TRBD2 TRBV4-1 CASSHPGLAGDYEQYF TGCGCCAGCAGCCACCCGGGACTAGCGGGGGACTACGAGCAGTACTTC
TRBJ2-7 NA NA TRBV5-1 CASSLELGQPPYSYEQYF TGCGCCAGCAGCTTGGAGTTGGGACAACCTCCTTACTCCTACGAGCAGTACTTC
TRBJ2-1 NA TRBD2 TRBV7-6 CASSARLAGDGGYEQFF TGTGCCAGCAGCGCCCGACTAGCGGGGGACGGTGGGTATGAGCAGTTCTTC
TRBJ2-7 NA NA TRBV11-2 CASSGPSLGGLYEQYF TGTGCCAGCAGCGGGCCATCCCTCGGCGGGCTCTACGAGCAGTACTTC
TRBJ2-1 NA TRBD2 TRBV10-2 CASSDSPGERGSYNEQFF TGCGCCAGCAGTGACTCCCCGGGGGAGCGGGGATCCTACAATGAGCAGTTCTTC
TRBJ2-1 NA TRBD2 TRBV28 CASSLTGLAVHGEQFF TGTGCCAGCAGTTTAACGGGACTAGCGGTACATGGGGAGCAGTTCTTC
TRBJ1-3 NA NA TRBV18 CASSTGTNSGNTIYF TGTGCCAGCTCAACGGGGACAAATTCTGGAAACACCATATATTTT
TRBJ2-2 NA NA TRBV7-9 CASSLGLNPTGELFF TGTGCCAGCAGCTTAGGACTAAACCCCACCGGGGAGCTGTTTTTT
TRBJ2-1 NA NA TRBV3-1/TRBV3-2 CASRRGTGGEQFF TGTGCCAGCAGACGGGGGACCGGCGGCGAGCAGTTCTTC
TRBJ2-1 once NA TRBV10-1 CASPERNEQFF TGCGCCAGCCCCGAACGGAATGAGCAGTTCTTC
TRBJ2-1 NA NA TRBV9 CASSVATLPGNEQFF TGTGCCAGCAGCGTAGCTACTCTCCCGGGTAATGAGCAGTTCTTC
TRBJ2-7 NA TRBD2 TRBV27 CASSLGTSGSYEQYF TGTGCCAGCAGTTTAGGGACTAGCGGGTCCTACGAGCAGTACTTC